This T cell receptor (beta chain) was sequenced during a study of CD8+CD57+ T cells in acquired aplastic anemia. Study information: Sorted CD4+ plus CD8+ cells gave DNA averaging approximately 2.9 ug. Average CD4+ read depth in healthy donors was 11 million or so reads. Study-level results: Between the patient and control groups, CD8+ Simpson's diversity did not differ significantly. Patients and controls shared 25 to 30 CD8+ CDR3 sequences, highly expressed in patients.

Trimming pared 7 bases from V and 0 bases from J, leaving 16 bases between. Germline assignment: CDR1 SNHLY and CDR2 FYNNEI. This CDR3 contains 16 residues. This clonotype was recorded at least ten times. The antigen is not known. TCR beta VDJ and CDR3 profiles were obtained from a genomic DNA template. TCRdb called the reads again in MiXCR, with one record for every CDR3 protein. The data contain 350,000 to 450,000 distinct CDR3 sequences, 65% to 80% of them seen just once; the ten biggest clones take up 3.5% to 4.5%. The source material was sorted CD4+, CD8+, or CD8+CD57+ T cells (not recorded which) from PBMCs. The sequence came from a human donor in good health, serving as a control. The rearrangement uses TRBV2 and TRBJ1-3, with unresolved D. CDR3 residues: CASNPTVQISGNTIYF. In nucleotides, the CDR3 is TGTGCCAGCAACCCGACCGTCCAAATCTCTGGAAACACCATATATTTT.